This T cell receptor (beta chain) was captured by sequencing in a study of blood T cells in healthy people across ages. On the study more broadly: Using template switching, researchers captured about one barcoded beta molecule for each two T cells.

V dropped 6 bases and J dropped 4; count of bases not matched to a gene: 5. Germline CDR1 reads MDHEN; CDR2 reads SYDVKM. The CDR3 loop spans 13 amino acids. Study-wide findings and caveats: Age advanced and TCR beta diversity per million T cells fell, roughly linearly.

As to this clonotype: Its antigen is undetermined.

Next came a second PCR, run for about 6 to 12 cycles, which used a sample-barcoded 5' primer along with a J-beta primer mix. TCRdb itself ran the 5' RACE reads through MiXCR, one entry per CDR3 protein. The sample consists of about 800,000 distinct CDR3 sequences, 58% of them appearing once. The material sequenced was blood. The source is a man aged 25-40 years in good health. This rearrangement joins TRBV28 to TRBJ1-2; 7 bases line up with TRBD1. The DNA for the CDR3 is TGTGCCAGCAGGCCAGGGACAGCCTATGGCTACACCTTC. Amino acids: CASRPGTAYGYTF.